The source of this T cell receptor beta chain is a study of vaccination effects on CD4 cells after COVID-19. Study background: It was a median of 72 days after the second dose that post-vaccine samples were obtained. Study-wide results and caveats: Marked contraction was observed in infection-induced and vaccine-induced clones late after vaccination.

The protocol was immunoSEQ multiplex PCR, while the TCRdb copy is restricted to in-frame clones and leaves out a portion. In the table there are almost 70,000 clones, 74% of which are singletons. This clone was seen a handful of times. Its target is unknown. Before sequencing took place, the ViraFEST assay used viral peptide pools to expand antigen-specific CD4+ T cells. Culture proceeded for approximately 10 days, and CD4+ T cells were then isolated. Two doses of BNT162b2 or mRNA-1273 vaccine were administered to participants. After around 2.2 million PBMC were placed in each well, they were cultured with around 10 IU/ml IL-2 and approximately 9.4 ug/ml peptides. Days 3 and 7 were when half the medium was replaced with IL-2 medium. This receptor was taken from a human donor who received a COVID-19 vaccine. Specimen: CD4+ T cells from PBMCs cultured with HCoV-229E spike peptides, collected after COVID-19 vaccination.

Here the CDR3 DNA reads TGTGCCAGCACCCTCGGGCCAGGCGTAGGCTACACCTTC. It yields the protein CASTLGPGVGYTF. The J gene is TRBJ1-2, the V gene TRBV2; D is unclear. Trimming left V 7 bases short and J 8 bases short, with 17 bases between. This CDR3 region has 13 residues. Looked up from germline, CDR1 is SNHLY and CDR2 is FYNNEI.